This T cell receptor (beta chain) was documented in a study of shared clonotypes between healthy human individuals. This clone was observed a handful of times. Germline CDR1 SGHRS, CDR2 YFSETQ. The CDR3 extends over 14 amino acids. Trimming removed 1 base at V and 7 bases at J, with 9 bases between. TCRdb's table, derived via immunoSEQ multiplex PCR, lists solely in-frame clones and lacks some. The sample holds around 2.3 million clones, nearly 97% seen once. This TCR came from a man aged 18 to 35 in good health. The sample consisted of naive CD4+ T cells sorted from blood. Subset specified: CD45RA+ positively selected. The genes are TRBV5-1 and TRBJ1-6; possible D gene TRBD1, 6 bases. The CDR3 sequence: CASSLTGPNSPLHF. The CDR3 region has the DNA TGCGCCAGCAGCTTGACAGGGCCAAATTCACCCCTCCACTTT.